The T cell receptor beta chain described here comes from a study of blood T cell repertoires in COVID-19. Whole-study context: Samples taken during acute and convalescent COVID-19 were collected in the United States, Italy and Spain. From T cells, B-cell-depleted T cells, or PBMCs came the material, which was cDNA or gDNA.

This clone was recorded once. How the authors handled the data: Counts of nucleated cells, estimated from reference gene primer amplification, were obtained. Libraries were prepared by immunoSEQ multiplex PCR; TCRdb keeps only in-frame clonotypes and omits some of them. Clone size and V and J calls were adopted from that table, with D and trimming inferred from the DNA. The sample carries 120,000 or so clones, around 76% recorded once. The germline CDR1 and CDR2 sequences are MNHNS and SASEGT. CDR3 length equals 17 residues. V was clipped by 0 bases and J by 3 bases, with 17 bases between them. The specimen sequenced was peripheral blood. The V call is TRBV6-1, the J call TRBJ1-2, with D possibly being TRBD1 (6 bases). The sequence was obtained from a man in his 60s with acute or convalescent COVID-19. The CDR3, as DNA: TGTGCCAGCAGTGAAGCTCGAGCGCAGGGGCTACACTATGGCTACACCTTC. Translated: CASSEARAQGLHYGYTF.